What follows are 32 T cell receptor beta chains derived from one specimen sequenced in a study of cytomegalovirus exposure and HLA in healthy donors. The PCR used 60 Vbeta and 13 Jbeta primers. Data came from immunoSEQ multiplex PCR; TCRdb stores just in-frame clones and leaves some out. The repertoire has 150,000 to 200,000 clones, around three quarters of them found once; the top ten carry approximately 2.1%. The sample taken for sequencing was PBMCs. These receptors all stem from a woman in her 30s in good health and CMV-seropositive.

This clone was recorded once. The V and J genes are TRBV29-1 and TRBJ1-2; no reliable D call. The length of the CDR3 is 10 residues. Germline V lookup: CDR1 SQVTM, CDR2 ANQGSEA. Trimming stripped 3 bases from V and 3 bases from J, with 2 bases between. The CDR3 region has the DNA TGCAGCGTTGACGACTATGGCTACACCTTC. Translating gives CSVDDYGYTF. The full variable domain, completed using reference TRBV29-1 and TRBJ1-2, is SAVISQKPSRDICQRGTSLTIQCQVDSQVTMMFWYRQQPGQSLTLIATANQGSEATYESGFVIDKFPISRPNLTFSTLTVSNMSPEDSSIYLCSVDDYGYTFGSGTRLTVV.

A single count supports this clone. The rearrangement links TRBV2 to TRBJ1-5; 7 positions agree with TRBD1. The V segment lost 3 bases and the J segment 1 base; nucleotides outside the gene matches: 3. Germline-derived CDR1 and CDR2 are SNHLY and FYNNEI. CDR3 length equals 15 residues. The CDR3, as DNA: TGTGCCAGCAGTGAGTGGACAGGAAGCAATCAGCCCCAGCATTTT. Protein product: CASSEWTGSNQPQHF.

This chain joins TRBV7-9 and TRBJ2-7; tentative D call: TRBD1 (6 bases). CDR3 length equals 15 residues. The germline V and J ends were trimmed by 7 bases and 5 bases, with 21 bases remaining between them. Germline loops: CDR1 SEHNR, CDR2 FQNEAQ (reference sequence). CDR3 nucleotide sequence: TGTGCCAGCACCCTAGGGGTGGGGGCAGAAGACGAGCAGTACTTC. This codes for CASTLGVGAEDEQYF.

V usage is TRBV6-6 and J usage is TRBJ2-3; TRBD2 matches 8 bases. This CDR3 comprises 15 residues. CDR1 is MNHNY, CDR2 SVGAGI, per germline (reference sequence). Unmatched junction bases numbered 8, after V lost 5 bases and J lost 4 bases. The CDR3 DNA sequence: TGTGCCAGCAGTACTGGCGGGGGGCGAGCAGATACGCAGTATTTT. Translating it yields CASSTGGGRADTQYF.

DNA of the CDR3: TGCAGCGTTCGGTTCCGAGACACCATCTATGGCTACACCTTC. This encodes CSVRFRDTIYGYTF. The rearrangement links TRBV29-1 to TRBJ1-2; D uncertain. Trimming pared 5 bases from V and 4 bases from J, leaving 17 bases between. The germline V gene has CDR1 SQVTM and CDR2 ANQGSEA. The CDR3 covers 14 residues.

This clone was counted only a few times. The CDR3 nucleotides are TGTGCCAGTAGTTTGGACAGTAACTATGGCTACACCTTC. Translation gives CASSLDSNYGYTF. The chain is built from TRBV19 and TRBJ1-2, with D perhaps matching TRBD1 (6 bases). V was clipped by 5 bases and J by 1 base, with 8 bases between them. The CDR3 has 13 residues. From germline, CDR1 is LNHDA and CDR2 SQIVND (reference sequence).

This clone was counted a single time. This chain connects TRBV6-6 to TRBJ2-5, with 11 nucleotides matching TRBD1. The CDR3 consists of 13 residues. Losses at the gene ends were 8 bases for V and 4 bases for J; bases not matched to a gene: 3. Germline V gives CDR1 MNHNY, CDR2 SVGAGI (reference sequence). CDR3 coding DNA: TGTGCCAGCTGGACAGGGGGCGTAGAGACCCAGTACTTC. Its protein product is CASWTGGVETQYF.

CDR3 DNA sequence: TGCGCCAGCGTTAGACTAGCGGGAGAAATCAATGAGCAGTTCTTC. Residues: CASVRLAGEINEQFF. The chain recombines TRBV5-1 with TRBJ2-1; 12 bases match TRBD2. The CDR3 is 15 residues long. V trimming: 7 bases; J trimming: 6 bases; junction bases outside the gene matches: 8. CDR1 is SGHRS, CDR2 YFSETQ, per germline.

The rearrangement joins TRBV30 to TRBJ1-6; D is uncertain. Trimming took off 5 bases at V and 3 bases at J, with 11 bases between the two ends. This CDR3 comprises 14 residues. Germline V gene data show CDR1 as GTSNPN and CDR2 as SVGIG (reference sequence). CDR3 residues: CAWAVNRYNSPLHF. In DNA, the CDR3 is TGTGCCTGGGCAGTGAACCGCTATAATTCACCCCTCCACTTT.

The CDR3 nucleotides read TGTGCCAGCAGCGTAGAGGGCGGGGGAAACACCATATATTTT. Translation: CASSVEGGGNTIYF. The V gene is TRBV9, the J gene TRBJ1-3; D uncertain. The CDR3 spans 14 residues. Trimming shortened V by 0 bases and J by 4 bases, and 8 bases separated the two germline ends. Germline loops: CDR1 SGDLS, CDR2 YYNGEE. Filled out from reference TRBV9 and TRBJ1-3, the complete variable domain reads DSGVTQTPKHLITATGQRVTLRCSPRSGDLSVYWYQQSLDQGLQFLIQYYNGEERAKGNILERFSAQQFPDLHSELNLSSLELGDSALYFCASSVEGGGNTIYFGEGSWLTVV.

The chain carries TRBV6-6 and TRBJ2-5, with TRBD1 matching over 8 bases. V shed 6 bases and J 3 bases; nucleotides not matched to a gene: 9. The length of the CDR3 is 15 residues. The germline CDR1 and CDR2 sequences are MNHNY and SVGAGI (reference sequence). CDR3 coding DNA: TGTGCCAGCAGCAACCCTGACAGGGGTGAAGAGACCCAGTACTTC. This codes for CASSNPDRGEETQYF.

About this clone itself: Germline and junction disagree at one end, which may indicate a read error. The J gene is TRBJ2-2, the V gene TRBV7-9; TRBD1 matches at 11 bases. CDR3 length equals 14 residues. Germline CDR1 and CDR2: SEHNR and FQNEAQ (reference sequence). The CDR3 loop reads CSSFGQGAIGELFF. Written as DNA, the CDR3 is TGTTCCAGCTTCGGACAGGGGGCTATCGGGGAGCTGTTTTTT.

The V gene is TRBV5-1, the J gene TRBJ2-4; D is possibly TRBD1 (6 bases). Germline V gene sequence: CDR1 SGHRS, CDR2 YFSETQ. Trimming took 0 bases from V and 1 from J, leaving 20 bases between them. CDR3 length: 19 amino acids. DNA for the CDR3: TGCGCCAGCAGCTTGGTGCCGGGTGCGATTCAGGGGGCCAAAAACATTCAGTACTTC. This sequence encodes CASSLVPGAIQGAKNIQYF.

The CDR3 sequence: CASRPSGDTEAFF. In DNA form, the CDR3 reads TGTGCCAGCAGACCGTCGGGGGACACTGAAGCTTTCTTT. The chain links TRBV27 to TRBJ1-1; a possible D gene is TRBD1 (5 bases). Trimming removed 6 bases from V and 3 bases from J, with 11 bases in between. The CDR3 sequence is 13 residues long. In germline, CDR1 is MNHEY, CDR2 SMNVEV (reference sequence).

This chain connects TRBV2 to TRBJ2-7; D is possibly TRBD2 (6 bases). V lost 7 bases, J lost 3 bases, and 19 bases lay in between. CDR1 and CDR2 from the germline V gene are SNHLY and FYNNEI. This CDR3 is 15 amino acids long. CDR3 coding DNA: TGTGCCAGCAAGTTTCAGCCCCCCGGGAGCTACGAGCAGTACTTC. Its translation is CASKFQPPGSYEQYF.

A single count supports this clone. The rearrangement joins TRBV5-4 to TRBJ1-1; tentatively, D is TRBD1 (5 bases). From germline, CDR1 is SGHNT and CDR2 YYREEE (reference sequence). Trimming shortened V by 4 bases and J by 6 bases, and 10 bases separated the two germline ends. This CDR3 is 12 amino acids long. Written as DNA, the CDR3 is TGTGCCAGCAGCGGCGGGGCGCCTGAAGCTTTCTTT. Translated: CASSGGAPEAFF.

In nucleotides, the CDR3 is TGTGCCAGCCCCTCCGACGTGGGAGGGTTTGGGGAGCAGTTCTTC. This encodes CASPSDVGGFGEQFF. The gene calls are TRBV6-1 and TRBJ2-1; 7 positions agree with TRBD2. This CDR3 comprises 15 residues. Germline V gene data show CDR1 as MNHNS and CDR2 as SASEGT. J lost 10 bases, V lost 8 bases, and 17 bases had no gene match.

The chain joins TRBV10-3 to TRBJ2-7; 7 bases are shared with TRBD2. The CDR3 totals 14 residues. From germline, CDR1 is ENHRY and CDR2 SYGVKD. V gave up 11 bases and J gave up 0 bases; unmatched junction bases: 10. CDR3 nucleotide sequence: TGTGCCTCTAGCGGACGGGAGAACTCCTACGAGCAGTACTTC. It codes for CASSGRENSYEQYF.

The chain combines TRBV6-5 with TRBJ1-1; the D gene is possibly TRBD1 (6 bases). The ends were cut back, 3 bases at V and 0 bases at J, with 14 bases in the middle. CDR3 length equals 16 residues. The germline V gene has CDR1 MNHEY and CDR2 SVGAGI. For the CDR3, the DNA is TGTGCCAGCAGTTATGTGCAGGGGCCTATGAACACTGAAGCTTTCTTT. Translated, it gives CASSYVQGPMNTEAFF.

The CDR3 DNA is TGTGCCAGCTCACCACCAGGGACAGGCGCTAACTATGGCTACACCTTC. It codes for CASSPPGTGANYGYTF. V is TRBV18 and J is TRBJ1-2, with 8 bases aligning to TRBD1. The germline gives CDR1 KGHSH, CDR2 LQKENI. The J segment lost 0 bases and the V segment lost 0 bases, leaving 3 bases of the junction unmatched. CDR3 length: 16 residues.

This clone was seen only a few times. The V call is TRBV19, the J call TRBJ2-5, with a tentative D call TRBD1 (6 bases). Trimming shortened V by 6 bases and J by 5 bases, and 22 bases separated the two germline ends. There are 16 residues in the CDR3. Germline CDR1 is LNHDA and CDR2 is SQIVND (reference sequence). Here the CDR3 reads CASSFQQQGSRETQYF. In nucleotides, the CDR3 is TGTGCCAGTAGCTTTCAGCAACAGGGTTCCAGGGAGACCCAGTACTTC.

The gene calls are TRBV6-1 and TRBJ2-7; TRBD1 matches 9 bases. The CDR3 contains 14 residues. Unmatched junction bases numbered 8, after V lost 5 bases and J lost 6 bases. Germline V lookup: CDR1 MNHNS, CDR2 SASEGT. Here the CDR3 DNA reads TGTGCCAGCAGTCGCCAGACAGGGGGAAGCGAGCAGTACTTC. This codes for CASSRQTGGSEQYF.

The chain links TRBV19 to TRBJ2-5; D gene ambiguous. The length of the CDR3 is 13 residues. V lost 5 bases and J lost 2, with 9 bases in between. Germline V gene sequence: CDR1 LNHDA, CDR2 SQIVND (reference sequence). CDR3 sequence reads: CASSVSVQETQYF. In DNA, the CDR3 is TGTGCCAGTAGTGTGTCAGTACAAGAGACCCAGTACTTC. Filled out from reference TRBV19 and TRBJ2-5, the complete variable domain reads DGGITQSPKYLFRKEGQNVTLSCEQNLNHDAMYWYRQDPGQGLRLIYYSQIVNDFQKGDIAEGYSVSREKKESFPLTVTSAQKNPTAFYLCASSVSVQETQYFGPGTRLLVL.

The V call is TRBV19, the J call TRBJ1-2; 9 bases fit TRBD1. V was clipped by 4 bases and J by 2 bases; unmatched bases: 11. CDR3 length: 17 amino acids. The V gene's germline CDR1 is LNHDA and CDR2 SQIVND (reference sequence). CDR3 protein: CASSTPNRGLRNYGYTF. As DNA, the CDR3 is TGTGCCAGTAGTACACCCAACAGGGGGCTCAGAAACTATGGCTACACCTTC.

This clone is a singleton in its sample. The rearrangement uses TRBV4-3 and TRBJ1-1; D ambiguous. The CDR3 sequence is 13 residues long. Trimming stripped 0 bases from V and 11 bases from J, with 13 bases between. The V gene's germline CDR1 is LGHNA and CDR2 YSLEER. The CDR3 coding sequence is TGCGCCAGCAGCCAAGATATAATCTCGCGGGCTTTCTTT. Amino acids: CASSQDIISRAFF.

J is TRBJ2-1 and V is TRBV5-1; TRBD2 agrees at 10 bases. Germline CDR1 is SGHRS and CDR2 is YFSETQ. The CDR3 extends over 16 amino acids. V shed 4 bases and J 7 bases; nucleotides not matched to a gene: 11. The CDR3 loop reads CASSQKAGGGINEQFF. In nucleotides, the CDR3 is TGCGCCAGCAGCCAGAAAGCGGGAGGGGGGATAAATGAGCAGTTCTTC.

V usage is TRBV5-1 and J usage is TRBJ1-1; TRBD1 is a possible D gene (5 bases). CDR3 length: 15 residues. The germline V gene has CDR1 SGHRS and CDR2 YFSETQ. V was trimmed by 4 bases and J by 2 bases, leaving 15 bases between them. In DNA, the CDR3 is TGCGCCAGCAGCCCCCCCCGGGGGTTTAACACTGAAGCTTTCTTT. It translates to CASSPPRGFNTEAFF.

This clone was counted only a few times. This chain connects TRBV10-3 to TRBJ2-2, with D perhaps TRBD1 (6 bases). The CDR3 runs to 15 residues. The V gene's germline CDR1 is ENHRY and CDR2 SYGVKD. V was pared by 0 bases and J by 3 bases, with 8 bases between. The CDR3 sequence: CAISESAGDTGELFF. The CDR3 nucleotides are TGTGCCATCAGTGAGTCTGCAGGGGACACCGGGGAGCTGTTTTTT.

The table lists this clone with a count of one. The CDR3, as DNA: TGTGCCAGCAGTTTAAACAGCTATGGCTACACCTTC. Protein sequence: CASSLNSYGYTF. This chain joins TRBV28 and TRBJ1-2; no clear D gene. Germline V CDR1 and CDR2: MDHEN, SYDVKM. The CDR3 is made up of 12 amino acids. The V end was cut by 2 bases, the J end by 4 bases, with 5 bases between.

This clone was counted a few times. The chain recombines TRBV5-4 with TRBJ1-1; tentatively, D is TRBD1 (6 bases). CDR3 size: 16 residues. V was cut by 0 bases and J by 0 bases, with 12 bases left in between. Germline CDR1 reads SGHNT; CDR2 reads YYREEE (reference sequence). The CDR3 sequence: CASSLAGGRMNTEAFF. The CDR3 bases are TGTGCCAGCAGCTTGGCCGGGGGGCGCATGAACACTGAAGCTTTCTTT.

This clone was detected a few times. The CDR3 sequence: CASSFGYPGQGTEAFF. Here the CDR3 DNA reads TGTGCCAGCAGCTTTGGATATCCGGGACAGGGGACTGAAGCTTTCTTT. The chain carries TRBV5-4 and TRBJ1-1, with TRBD1 identical over 10 bases. This CDR3 is 16 amino acids long. CDR1 and CDR2 (germline): SGHNT, YYREEE (reference sequence). Trimming cost V 2 bases and J 5 bases; bases outside gene matches: 9.

The chain links TRBV19 to TRBJ1-5, with a tentative D call TRBD1 (6 bases). The germline V and J ends were trimmed by 1 base and 3 bases, with 10 bases remaining between them. Germline assignment: CDR1 LNHDA and CDR2 SQIVND (reference sequence). This CDR3 is built from 15 residues. The CDR3, as DNA: TGTGCCAGTAGTATAGGACAGGTCTACAATCAGCCCCAGCATTTT. It translates to CASSIGQVYNQPQHF.